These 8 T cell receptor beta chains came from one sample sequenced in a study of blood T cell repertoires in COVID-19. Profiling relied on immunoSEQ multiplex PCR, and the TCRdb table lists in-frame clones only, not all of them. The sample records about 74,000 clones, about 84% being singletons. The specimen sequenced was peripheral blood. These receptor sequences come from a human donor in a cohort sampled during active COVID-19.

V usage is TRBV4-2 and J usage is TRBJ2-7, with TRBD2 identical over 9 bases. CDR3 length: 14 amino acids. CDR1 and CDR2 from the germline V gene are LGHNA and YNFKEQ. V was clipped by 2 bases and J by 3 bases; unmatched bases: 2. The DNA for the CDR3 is TGTGCCAGCAGCCAAAATAGCGGGGGCTACGAGCAGTACTTC. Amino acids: CASSQNSGGYEQYF.

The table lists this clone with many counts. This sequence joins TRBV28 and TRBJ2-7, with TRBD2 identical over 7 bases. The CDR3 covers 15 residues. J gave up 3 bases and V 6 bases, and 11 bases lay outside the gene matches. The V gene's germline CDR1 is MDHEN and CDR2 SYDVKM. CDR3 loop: CASSRPASGNYEQYF. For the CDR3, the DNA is TGTGCCAGCAGCCGCCCCGCGAGCGGGAACTACGAGCAGTACTTC.

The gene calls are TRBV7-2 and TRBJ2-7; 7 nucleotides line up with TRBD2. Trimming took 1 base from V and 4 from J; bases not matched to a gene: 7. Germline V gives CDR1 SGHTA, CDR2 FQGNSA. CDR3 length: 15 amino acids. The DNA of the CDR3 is TGTGCCAGCAGCTTAGATGGCGGGAGTTTTTACGAGCAGTACTTC. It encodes CASSLDGGSFYEQYF.

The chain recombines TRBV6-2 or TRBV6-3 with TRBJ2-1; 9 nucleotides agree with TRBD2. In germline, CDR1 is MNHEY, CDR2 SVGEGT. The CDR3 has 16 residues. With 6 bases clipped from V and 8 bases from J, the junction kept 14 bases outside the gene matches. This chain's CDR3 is CASSPDMAGGSDEQFF. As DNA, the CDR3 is TGTGCCAGCAGCCCTGACATGGCGGGAGGGTCGGATGAGCAGTTCTTC.

The DNA for the CDR3 is TGTGCCAGCAGTTTTCCCAGTAACTATGGCTACACCTTC. Its protein product is CASSFPSNYGYTF. The rearrangement links TRBV28 to TRBJ1-2; D remains unclear. The CDR3 length is 13 residues. CDR1 and CDR2 from the germline V gene are MDHEN and SYDVKM. The germline V and J ends were trimmed by 3 bases and 1 base, with 6 bases remaining between them.

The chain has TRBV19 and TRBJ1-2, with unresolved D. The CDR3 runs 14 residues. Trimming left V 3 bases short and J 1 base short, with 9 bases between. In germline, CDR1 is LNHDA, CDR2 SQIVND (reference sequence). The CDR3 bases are TGTGCCAGTAGTATCGGAGGGATTAACTATGGCTACACCTTC. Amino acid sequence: CASSIGGINYGYTF.

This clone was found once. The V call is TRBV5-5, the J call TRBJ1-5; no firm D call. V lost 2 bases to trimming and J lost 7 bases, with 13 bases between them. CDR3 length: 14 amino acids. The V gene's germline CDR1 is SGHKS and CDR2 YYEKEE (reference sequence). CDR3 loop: CASSFAAGSQPQHF. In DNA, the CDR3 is TGTGCCAGCAGCTTCGCAGCGGGGAGCCAGCCCCAGCATTTT.

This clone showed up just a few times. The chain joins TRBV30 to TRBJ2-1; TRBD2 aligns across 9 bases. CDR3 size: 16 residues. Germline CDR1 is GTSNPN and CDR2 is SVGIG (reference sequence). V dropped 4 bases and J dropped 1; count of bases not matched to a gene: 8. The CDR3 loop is CAWKSREGQSYNEQFF. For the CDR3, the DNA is TGTGCCTGGAAGTCGCGGGAGGGCCAGTCCTACAATGAGCAGTTCTTC.